The clone carrying this TCR beta chain was detected only a few times. This sample stems from a study of cytomegalovirus exposure and HLA in healthy donors. The primer mix had 60 Vbeta and 13 Jbeta primers. Measured with immunoSEQ multiplex PCR; TCRdb has only the in-frame clones, and not every one. Here the sample spans 95,000 to 150,000 clones, under 85% being singletons. The clonotype was recovered from a woman in her forties or fifties in good health and CMV-seropositive. The sequenced material came from PBMCs.

CDR3 in DNA: TGCAGCGTTGAGGGACAGGGGGTCTCTGAAGCTTTCTTT. As protein: CSVEGQGVSEAFF. The rearrangement uses TRBV29-1 and TRBJ1-1, with 11 bases that match TRBD1. CDR1 SQVTM and CDR2 ANQGSEA come from the germline V gene. The CDR3 sequence is 13 residues long. V lost 3 bases to trimming and J lost 6 bases; unmatched junction nucleotides: 3.